The T cell receptor (beta chain) described here comes from a study of CD8 T cells in Susac syndrome. A note on this clonotype: Its antigen is currently unknown.

An input of about 0.5 to 1 ug of RNA was subjected to reverse transcription using random hexamers. Amplification of TCR beta CDR3 across 54 Vbeta and 13 Jbeta was performed with immunoSEQ multiplex PCR. TCRdb re-analysed the immunoSEQ multiplex PCR reads in MiXCR, keeping a single row per CDR3 protein. The sample records 150,000 to 200,000 distinct CDR3 sequences, approximately 93% being singletons. Study-wide points: In its TCR sequencing and HLA analysis, the study acknowledged that the number of individuals was relatively small.

The length of the CDR3 is 12 residues. Germline V lookup: CDR1 SQVTM, CDR2 ANQGSEA. Deletions cut 1 base from V and 12 bases from J, with 16 bases between. In blood CD8+ and CD4+ T cells, TCR beta underwent sequencing. FACS was used to enrich TEMRA cells, whereas the CD8+ and CD4+ T cells were obtained by negative isolation. This chain uses TRBV29-1 with TRBJ2-7; maybe TRBD2 (5 bases). Sequencing was performed on CD4+ T cells from PBMCs. The sequence came from a human donor with multiple sclerosis. DNA for the CDR3: TGCAGCGTTGAAGGGGTAGGAGGCGATCGGTACTTC. This encodes CSVEGVGGDRYF.